A single sample is the source of the 29 T cell receptor beta chains below, sequenced in a study of siplizumab effects on memory and regulatory T cells. TCRdb keeps only in-frame clones here, not all; method: immunoSEQ multiplex PCR. The sample has 85,000 to 130,000 clones; about 93% are singletons. Sequencing was carried out using Tregs sorted from blood. These receptors all come from a human donor in good health.

This rearrangement joins TRBV7-2 to TRBJ2-5, with D possibly being TRBD1 (6 bases). V was clipped by 5 bases and J by 5 bases, with 21 bases between them. Per the germline V gene, CDR1 is SGHTA and CDR2 is FQGNSA. The CDR3 has 16 residues. The DNA for the CDR3 is TGTGCCAGCAGCCCGGTCGGGACAAGTAGTAAGGAGACCCAGTACTTC. This encodes CASSPVGTSSKETQYF.

This chain joins TRBV11-1 and TRBJ2-5; TRBD2 aligns across 11 bases. The CDR3 is 19 amino acids. Per germline, CDR1 SGHAT and CDR2 FQDESV (reference sequence). With 0 bases clipped from V and 5 bases from J, the junction kept 14 bases outside the gene matches. DNA for the CDR3: TGTGCCAGCAGCTTAGCGTCGTATTCTATCGGACTAGCGGGCGAGACCCAGTACTTC. Its translation: CASSLASYSIGLAGETQYF.

This clone appeared a single time. This sample also contains other DNA sequences that code for the same CDR3. The chain links TRBV6-6 to TRBJ2-3; D is perhaps TRBD2 (6 bases). V was trimmed by 2 bases and J by 0 bases, leaving 9 bases between them. CDR3 length: 15 amino acids. Germline loops: CDR1 MNHNY, CDR2 SVGAGI (reference sequence). The CDR3: CASSYGGASTDTQYF. DNA of the CDR3: TGTGCCAGCAGTTACGGCGGGGCTAGCACAGATACGCAGTATTTT.

The chain employs TRBV5-4 and TRBJ2-2, with D hard to call. The CDR3 totals 17 residues. CDR1 and CDR2 from the germline V gene are SGHNT and YYREEE (reference sequence). V was shortened by 0 bases and J by 3 bases, with 15 bases between the two germline ends. The CDR3 DNA reads TGTGCCAGCAGCTTGGGCGGCCCACGAATAGACACCGGGGAGCTGTTTTTT. It encodes CASSLGGPRIDTGELFF. The full variable domain, in which reference TRBV5-4 and TRBJ2-2 provide the parts outside the CDR3, is ETGVTQSPTHLIKTRGQQVTLRCSSQSGHNTVSWYQQALGQGPQFIFQYYREEENGRGNFPPRFSGLQFPNYSSELNVNALELDDSALYLCASSLGGPRIDTGELFFGEGSRLTVL.

The chain couples TRBV5-1 to TRBJ1-2, with D perhaps matching TRBD1 (6 bases). Germline lookup yields CDR1 SGHRS and CDR2 YFSETQ. The CDR3 is made up of 12 amino acids. V dropped 5 bases and J dropped 5 bases, with 10 bases sitting between them. The CDR3 region is CASRPGQYGYTF. As DNA, the CDR3 is TGCGCCAGCAGGCCCGGACAGTATGGCTACACCTTC.

In its sample, this clone was seen once. This chain links TRBV5-4 with TRBJ2-1; TRBD2 matches 9 bases. V was pared by 4 bases and J by 6 bases, with 11 bases of the junction left unmatched. The CDR3 is 16 amino acids. CDR1 is SGHNT, CDR2 YYREEE, per germline (reference sequence). This chain's CDR3 is CASSQGLAMLGNEQFF. Here the CDR3 DNA reads TGTGCCAGCAGCCAGGGACTAGCAATGTTGGGCAATGAGCAGTTCTTC.

V usage is TRBV6-6 and J usage is TRBJ2-1; TRBD1 might be the D (6 bases). Germline CDR1 MNHNY, CDR2 SVGAGI (reference sequence). The length of the CDR3 is 14 residues. The V and J ends lost 5 bases and 8 bases respectively, with 16 bases between them. The CDR3 loop is CASSMIPGHDEQFF. CDR3 DNA sequence: TGTGCCAGCAGTATGATTCCGGGACATGATGAGCAGTTCTTC.

V gene TRBV6-1 combines with J gene TRBJ2-6, with D unclear. The germline gives CDR1 MNHNS, CDR2 SASEGT. The CDR3 runs to 15 residues. V was trimmed by 4 bases and J by 0 bases, leaving 7 bases between them. The CDR3 DNA follows: TGTGCCAGCAGTGCCGCGAGCTCTGGGGCCAACGTCCTGACTTTC. It yields the protein CASSAASSGANVLTF.

The chain couples TRBV30 to TRBJ2-5; 10 bases align to TRBD2. Germline V gene data show CDR1 as GTSNPN and CDR2 as SVGIG (reference sequence). Trimming took 7 bases from V and 2 from J; bases not matched to a gene: 16. This CDR3 spans 17 amino acids. The CDR3 bases are TGTGCCTACCAGCGGGGGCTAGCGGGAGTGTGGCAAGAGACCCAGTACTTC. It yields the protein CAYQRGLAGVWQETQYF. The full variable domain, in which reference TRBV30 and TRBJ2-5 provide the parts outside the CDR3, is SQTIHQWPATLVQPVGSPLSLECTVEGTSNPNLYWYRQAAGRGLQLLFYSVGIGQISSEVPQNLSASRPQDRQFILSSKKLLLSDSGFYLCAYQRGLAGVWQETQYFGPGTRLLVL.

By its share, this clone is medium-sized. The CDR3 is CASSVKGGRGGYTF. As DNA, the CDR3 is TGTGCCAGCAGCGTAAAGGGAGGGAGGGGTGGCTACACCTTC. The V and J genes are TRBV9 and TRBJ1-2, with D perhaps matching TRBD1 (5 bases). The CDR3 runs to 14 residues. Trimming pared 1 base from V and 7 bases from J, leaving 14 bases between. Per germline, CDR1 SGDLS and CDR2 YYNGEE.

This chain joins TRBV28 and TRBJ1-6, with D unclear. This CDR3 has 17 residues. Germline V CDR1 and CDR2: MDHEN, SYDVKM. V lost 1 base and J 0 bases, leaving 10 bases between the germline ends. The CDR3 DNA reads as TGTGCCAGCAGTTTATTGGTTAGGAGCTCCTATAATTCACCCCTCCACTTT. This gives the protein CASSLLVRSSYNSPLHF. The entire variable domain, with the rest obtained from reference TRBV28 and TRBJ1-6, is as follows: DVKVTQSSRYLVKRTGEKVFLECVQDMDHENMFWYRQDPGLGLRLIYFSYDVKMKEKGDIPEGYSVSREKKERFSLILESASTNQTSMYLCASSLLVRSSYNSPLHFGNGTRLTVT.

The rearrangement links TRBV2 to TRBJ2-7, with D unresolved. This CDR3 comprises 12 residues. CDR1 and CDR2 (germline): SNHLY, FYNNEI. Trimming pared 4 bases from V and 1 base from J, leaving 5 bases between. The CDR3 DNA sequence: TGTGCCAGCAGTGGAGCTTCCTACGAGCAGTACTTC. It codes for CASSGASYEQYF.

The gene calls are TRBV28 and TRBJ2-3; either TRBD1 or TRBD2 may fit D (5 bases each). Trimming took 8 bases from V and 3 from J, leaving 12 bases between them. Germline V gene data show CDR1 as MDHEN and CDR2 as SYDVKM. The CDR3 is made up of 13 amino acids. CDR3 amino acids: CASGTYNTDTQYF. The CDR3 coding sequence is TGTGCCAGCGGGACCTATAATACAGATACGCAGTATTTT.

The chain carries TRBV20-1 and TRBJ2-1; D is undetermined. CDR1 is DFQATT, CDR2 SNEGSKA, per germline (reference sequence). The CDR3 consists of 10 residues. Trimming cost V 2 bases and J 10 bases, with 6 bases left between them. The CDR3 DNA sequence: TGCAGTGCTAGAACCCAAGAGCAGTTCTTC. Its translation is CSARTQEQFF.

The chain recombines TRBV30 with TRBJ1-2, with D unresolved. This CDR3 contains 14 residues. With 0 bases removed from V and 7 bases from J, the gap between germline ends came to 15 bases. Germline CDR1 and CDR2: GTSNPN and SVGIG (reference sequence). This CDR3 is CAWSVRTDLFGYTF. In nucleotides, the CDR3 is TGTGCCTGGAGTGTACGAACGGACTTGTTTGGCTACACCTTC.

This rearrangement joins TRBV2 to TRBJ2-1; D may correspond to TRBD1 or TRBD2 (5 bases each). Germline V gene sequence: CDR1 SNHLY, CDR2 FYNNEI. This CDR3 has 11 amino acids. V was trimmed by 9 bases and J by 4 bases, leaving 7 bases between them. This chain's CDR3 is CARGVYNEQFF. CDR3 nucleotide sequence: TGTGCCAGGGGGGTTTACAATGAGCAGTTCTTC.

The chain links TRBV7-6 to TRBJ2-7, with TRBD2 identical over 7 bases. The junction had 6 bases not matched to a gene; V was cut back by 5 bases and J by 2 bases. Per germline, CDR1 SGHVS and CDR2 FNYEAQ. The CDR3 is 14 residues long. CDR3 sequence: CASSPREFAYEQYF. Here the CDR3 DNA reads TGTGCCAGCAGCCCGCGGGAGTTCGCCTACGAGCAGTACTTC.

V is TRBV19 and J is TRBJ2-3, with D uncertain. The CDR3 is 12 residues long. The ends were cut back, 8 bases at V and 3 bases at J, with 9 bases in the middle. In germline, CDR1 is LNHDA, CDR2 SQIVND (reference sequence). The DNA for the CDR3 is TGTGCCAGTGCGACCAGGACAGATACGCAGTATTTT. Its protein product is CASATRTDTQYF.

The chain recombines TRBV7-2 with TRBJ2-7; a possible D gene is TRBD2 (6 bases). The V and J ends lost 1 base and 3 bases respectively, with 10 bases between them. This CDR3 contains 14 residues. Looked up from germline, CDR1 is SGHTA and CDR2 is FQGNSA. CDR3 coding DNA: TGTGCCAGCAGCTTAGAGGGGAGGAACTACGAGCAGTACTTC. This sequence encodes CASSLEGRNYEQYF.

The rearrangement joins TRBV29-1 to TRBJ1-1; D call uncertain. Germline CDR1 SQVTM, CDR2 ANQGSEA. This CDR3 region has 13 residues. The V end was cut by 1 base, the J end by 2 bases, with 8 bases between. The CDR3 DNA reads TGCAGCGTTGAAGTGGGCACCAACACTGAAGCTTTCTTT. Its protein product is CSVEVGTNTEAFF.

This sequence joins TRBV7-9 and TRBJ1-6; D is ambiguous. The germline V and J ends were trimmed by 1 base and 9 bases, with 10 bases remaining between them. From germline, CDR1 is SEHNR and CDR2 FQNEAQ (reference sequence). The CDR3 extends over 14 amino acids. The CDR3, as DNA: TGTGCCAGCAGCTTAGAAGGGAGAGTTTCACCCCTCCACTTT. Protein: CASSLEGRVSPLHF.

V is TRBV9 and J is TRBJ2-6; TRBD1 matches at 7 bases. This CDR3 comprises 16 residues. Germline assignment: CDR1 SGDLS and CDR2 YYNGEE. Trimming took 4 bases from V and 3 from J; bases not matched to a gene: 7. The CDR3 DNA reads as TGTGCCAGCAGCCCTAGACAGGGTTTTGGGGCCAACGTCCTGACTTTC. It specifies CASSPRQGFGANVLTF.

The CDR3 here is CASRRQGAGNTIYF. The CDR3 DNA follows: TGTGCCAGCAGGAGACAGGGGGCTGGAAACACCATATATTTT. The chain uses TRBV11-2 and TRBJ1-3, with TRBD1 matching 9 bases. CDR3 length equals 14 residues. Germline lookup yields CDR1 SGHAT and CDR2 FQNNGV. Germline trimming cut 6 bases from V and 2 bases from J; bases unmatched to any gene: 2.

J is TRBJ2-5 and V is TRBV28; no firm D call. Germline CDR1 MDHEN, CDR2 SYDVKM. This CDR3 is built from 13 residues. Trimming took off 5 bases at V and 3 bases at J, with 10 bases between the two ends. The CDR3 sequence: CASSVAGKETQYF. The CDR3 coding sequence is TGTGCCAGCAGTGTGGCAGGAAAAGAGACCCAGTACTTC.

The J gene is TRBJ2-6, the V gene TRBV6-5, with D perhaps matching TRBD1 (5 bases). The germline CDR1 and CDR2 sequences are MNHEY and SVGAGI. The CDR3 runs 15 residues. V was trimmed by 6 bases and J by 2 bases, leaving 11 bases between them. The CDR3 here is CASRETETGANVLTF. CDR3 DNA: TGTGCCAGCAGGGAGACAGAGACTGGGGCCAACGTCCTGACTTTC.

The V and J genes are TRBV2 and TRBJ1-2; D unclear. CDR3 size: 12 residues. From germline, CDR1 is SNHLY and CDR2 FYNNEI. V shed 7 bases and J shed 2 bases, with 8 bases lying between them. The DNA for the CDR3 is TGTGCCAGCAACCGAGCCAACTATGGCTACACCTTC. Translated: CASNRANYGYTF.

This clone showed up just a few times. This rearrangement joins TRBV30 to TRBJ1-1; possible D gene TRBD1, 5 bases. Trimming cost V 8 bases and J 7 bases, with 14 bases left between them. From germline, CDR1 is GTSNPN and CDR2 SVGIG (reference sequence). The CDR3 loop spans 11 amino acids. This CDR3 reads CAAGSTVEAFF. CDR3 sequence (DNA): TGTGCCGCAGGGTCGACAGTTGAAGCTTTCTTT.

The chain joins TRBV29-1 to TRBJ2-2; maybe TRBD2 (6 bases). Trimming left V 5 bases short and J 4 bases short, with 14 bases between. Per the germline V gene, CDR1 is SQVTM and CDR2 is ANQGSEA. The length of the CDR3 is 14 residues. The DNA for the CDR3 is TGCAGCGTTCTCGGGAGTAGGAGCACCGGGGAGCTGTTTTTT. Encoded protein: CSVLGSRSTGELFF.

A note on this clone: Relative to the germline gene, one junction end is altered; a read error may explain this. Other DNA variants within this sample encode the same CDR3. The J gene is TRBJ1-5, the V gene TRBV10-3; 10 bases are a match to TRBD1. Germline assignment: CDR1 ENHRY and CDR2 SYGVKD. The length of the CDR3 is 15 residues. This chain's CDR3 is CAISDGTGVGQPQHF. The DNA of the CDR3 is TGTGCCATCAGTGACGGGACAGGGGTAGGCCAGCCCCAACATTTT.